The 15 T cell receptor beta chains presented below share a single source sample, sequenced in a study of Graves' ophthalmopathy and Graves' hyperthyroidism. The study amplified TCR beta CDR3 regions using RNA transcripts. HTBI primers served in a first-round RT-PCR, which a second-round multiplex PCR followed. In TCRdb, the multiplex PCR reads were re-called with MiXCR into one record per CDR3 protein. The sample holds about 740,000 distinct CDR3 sequences, 40% seen once. Material for sequencing was peripheral blood. The receptors shown here come from an adult man with Graves' ophthalmopathy.

V usage is TRBV7-9 and J usage is TRBJ1-1; no clear D gene. The CDR3 has 15 amino acids. The V end lost 5 bases, the J end lost 3 bases, and 16 bases lay between the germline ends. Per the germline V gene, CDR1 is SEHNR and CDR2 is FQNEAQ (reference sequence). The CDR3 DNA sequence: TGTGCCAGCAGCCCCTTCGGCGGAACGGACACTGAAGCTTTCTTT. Translating it yields CASSPFGGTDTEAFF.

The chain is built from TRBV7-9 and TRBJ1-4; D is ambiguous. Trimming cost V 5 bases and J 3 bases, with 13 bases left between them. The CDR3 is made up of 15 amino acids. Germline assignment: CDR1 SEHNR and CDR2 FQNEAQ (reference sequence). The DNA of the CDR3 is TGTGCCAGCAGCCCCCCAGCGGGGTCTAATGAAAAACTGTTTTTT. Its protein product is CASSPPAGSNEKLFF.

The rearrangement links TRBV10-1 to TRBJ2-3; D remains unclear. Germline V lookup: CDR1 WNHNN, CDR2 SYGVQD (reference sequence). The CDR3 covers 15 residues. Deletions cut 5 bases from V and 0 bases from J, with 12 bases between. In DNA form, the CDR3 reads TGCGCCAGCAGTATCGGTGGTTCTAGCACAGATACGCAGTATTTT. Its protein is CASSIGGSSTDTQYF.

This rearrangement joins TRBV2 to TRBJ2-2; maybe TRBD1 (5 bases). The CDR3 length is 15 residues. Germline V lookup: CDR1 SNHLY, CDR2 FYNNEI. The germline V and J ends were trimmed by 7 bases and 0 bases, with 12 bases remaining between them. The CDR3 here is CASTQRQTNTGELFF. CDR3 sequence (DNA): TGTGCCAGCACCCAAAGACAGACGAACACCGGGGAGCTGTTTTTT.

This clonotype has only a few counts. This chain joins TRBV25-1 and TRBJ2-2; possible D gene TRBD1, 6 bases. The CDR3 length is 12 residues. The germline gives CDR1 MGHDK, CDR2 SYGVNS. CDR3 sequence: CASQDRTGELFF. CDR3 coding DNA: TGTGCTAGTCAGGACAGAACCGGGGAGCTGTTTTTT. Looking up the rest from reference TRBV25-1 and TRBJ2-2 gives the full variable domain: EADIYQTPRYLVIGTGKKITLECSQTMGHDKMYWYQQDPGMELHLIHYSYGVNSTEKGDLSSESTVSRIRTEHFPLTLESARPSHTSQYLCASQDRTGELFFGEGSRLTVL.

This rearrangement joins TRBV15 to TRBJ1-5; 7 positions match TRBD1. The germline V gene has CDR1 LNHNV and CDR2 YYDKDF (reference sequence). The CDR3 has 15 residues. After removal of 3 bases from V and 3 bases from J, the junction contained 5 bases not matched to a gene. The CDR3 DNA reads TGTGCCACCAGCAGCCGGGACAGTATCAATCAGCCCCAGCATTTT. Translating it yields CATSSRDSINQPQHF. Looking up the rest from reference TRBV15 and TRBJ1-5 gives the full variable domain: DAMVIQNPRYQVTQFGKPVTLSCSQTLNHNVMYWYQQKSSQAPKLLFHYYDKDFNNEADTPDNFQSRRPNTSFCFLDIRSPGLGDTAMYLCATSSRDSINQPQHFGDGTRLSIL.

V gene TRBV7-2 combines with J gene TRBJ2-7; D unresolved. V was clipped by 1 base and J by 3 bases, with 13 bases between them. The CDR3 is made up of 15 amino acids. Germline CDR1 and CDR2: SGHTA and FQGNSA. CDR3 in amino acids: CASSLGRHLIYEQYF. The CDR3 region has the DNA TGTGCCAGCAGCTTAGGGAGACACCTAATCTACGAGCAGTACTTC.

This chain links TRBV2 with TRBJ2-6, with TRBD1 matching over 8 bases. In germline, CDR1 is SNHLY, CDR2 FYNNEI. Losses at the gene ends were 8 bases for V and 0 bases for J; bases not matched to a gene: 6. The CDR3 length is 16 residues. CDR3 in DNA: TGTGCCAGCTCCCACAGGGGGAGCTCTGGGGCCAACGTCCTGACTTTC. Translation: CASSHRGSSGANVLTF.

This clonotype was seen a few times. The chain has TRBV20-1 and TRBJ2-7; tentatively, D is TRBD1 (6 bases). V lost 3 bases and J 3 bases, leaving 15 bases between the germline ends. There are 14 residues in the CDR3. Germline CDR1 is DFQATT and CDR2 is SNEGSKA (reference sequence). CDR3 nucleotides: TGCAGTGCTAGTGAACAGGGTACCGGCTACGAGCAGTACTTC. Translating it yields CSASEQGTGYEQYF.

This clonotype was seen a handful of times. The CDR3 DNA is TGTGCCAGCAGCTCTCTAGTCGGGAGTAAAACTGGAAACACCATATATTTT. Residues: CASSSLVGSKTGNTIYF. The rearrangement uses TRBV7-2 and TRBJ1-3; D unclear. This CDR3 region has 17 residues. Trimming cost V 4 bases and J 2 bases, with 18 bases left between them. Germline-derived CDR1 and CDR2 are SGHTA and FQGNSA. Based on the CDR3 plus reference TRBV7-2 and TRBJ1-3, the full variable domain is GAGVSQSPSNKVTEKGKDVELRCDPISGHTALYWYRQSLGQGLEFLIYFQGNSAPDKSGLPSDRFSAERTGGSVSTLTIQRTQQEDSAVYLCASSSLVGSKTGNTIYFGEGSWLTVV.

This clonotype was detected ten times or more. The chain joins TRBV4-3 to TRBJ2-5; D unresolved. There are 15 residues in the CDR3. Germline V gene lookup returns CDR1 LGHNA and CDR2 YSLEER. Trimming cost V 0 bases and J 0 bases, with 8 bases left between them. The DNA of the CDR3 is TGCGCCAGCAGCCAAGATCCCCAAGACCAAGAGACCCAGTACTTC. Amino acid sequence: CASSQDPQDQETQYF.

This clonotype was counted ten times or more. The V call is TRBV2, the J call TRBJ1-6; possibly TRBD1 for D (5 bases). CDR3 size: 15 residues. Germline V lookup: CDR1 SNHLY, CDR2 FYNNEI. V lost 5 bases to trimming and J lost 7 bases, with 15 bases between them. The CDR3 nucleotides are TGTGCCAGCAGTACCGGGACTGCTCTCAATTCACCCCTCCACTTT. Amino acid sequence: CASSTGTALNSPLHF.

The table lists this clonotype with many counts. The V call is TRBV15, the J call TRBJ2-7; D is tentatively TRBD1 or TRBD2 (6 bases each). In germline, CDR1 is LNHNV, CDR2 YYDKDF (reference sequence). The V end was cut by 0 bases, the J end by 4 bases, with 13 bases between. This CDR3 spans 15 amino acids. As DNA, the CDR3 is TGTGCCACCAGCAGAGATTTTTGGGGGGCTTACGAGCAGTACTTC. Translated: CATSRDFWGAYEQYF.

This chain links TRBV20-1 with TRBJ2-7; D is possibly TRBD2 (7 bases). Germline assignment: CDR1 DFQATT and CDR2 SNEGSKA (reference sequence). CDR3 size: 14 residues. V lost 5 bases and J lost 6, with 20 bases in between. In nucleotides, the CDR3 is TGCAGTGCTCCCTACGGACGGGGGGCGAGCGAGCAGTACTTC. Translated: CSAPYGRGASEQYF.

The V call is TRBV9, the J call TRBJ2-7, with 8 bases lining up with TRBD2. This CDR3 spans 14 amino acids. The germline V gene encodes CDR1 SGDLS and CDR2 YYNGEE. V lost 10 bases and J lost 4; bases outside the gene matches: 13. The DNA of the CDR3 is TGTGCCTCCGCTCAGATAGCGGGACCTTACGAGCAGTACTTC. It specifies CASAQIAGPYEQYF.